Listed below are T cell receptor beta chains from one sample, sequenced in a study of control samples from healthy donors and cancer patients. The method was immunoSEQ multiplex PCR; TCRdb's version includes in-frame clones alone and lacks a portion of them. The repertoire holds about 41,000 clones, with roughly 94% as singletons. Specimen: blood. These receptors were taken from a man aged 55 to 70 in good health. Each CDR3 is given with its conserved first and last residue. A D gene is named only where the DNA matches it firmly. Clone sizes are given selectively: once, few, many, or a class where the clone is expanded.

j_call clone_size v_call d_call cdr3_nt cdr3_aa
TRBJ1-1 - TRBV18 TRBD1 TGTGCCAGCTCACAGGGGGCGGACACTGAAGCTTTCTTT CASSQGADTEAFF
TRBJ1-3 - TRBV25-1 - TGTGCCAGCAGTGAATCCTCTGGAAACACCATATATTTT CASSESSGNTIYF
TRBJ2-1 - TRBV3-1/TRBV3-2 TRBD2 TGTGCCAGCAGCCAATTGTTTCCGGGACTAGCGGGAGACAATGAGCAGTTCTTC CASSQLFPGLAGDNEQFF
TRBJ2-7 - TRBV5-1 - TGCGCCAGCAGCGTGGGGTCCTACGAGCAGTACTTC CASSVGSYEQYF
TRBJ1-5 - TRBV6-2/TRBV6-3 - TGTGCCAGCAGCATGCATCTGAGGGGGGATCAGCCCCAGCATTTT CASSMHLRGDQPQHF
TRBJ2-7 - TRBV5-6 - TGTGCCAGCAGCTTGGCGTGGAGCTGGATCCCGAGCTCCTACGAGCAGTACTTC CASSLAWSWIPSSYEQYF
TRBJ2-7 - TRBV14 TRBD2 TGTGCCAGCAGCCCCCGAGCGGGAGGCCTCTCCTACGAGCAGTACTTC CASSPRAGGLSYEQYF
TRBJ2-1 - TRBV25-1 TRBD2 TGTGCCAGCAGTGGGGTTAGCGGGACCCCGGATGAGCAGTTCTTC CASSGVSGTPDEQFF
TRBJ1-1 - TRBV6-5 - TGTGCCAGCAGTTACCCTGGGGACGGAAACACTGAAGCTTTCTTT CASSYPGDGNTEAFF
TRBJ2-2 - TRBV19 - TGTGCCAGCCTGCCTATCTACTCCGGGGACACCGGGGAGCTGTTTTTT CASLPIYSGDTGELFF
TRBJ1-2 - TRBV25-1 - TGTGCCAGCAGTGAAACGGGAGGACAGTCTGGCTATGGCTACACCTTC CASSETGGQSGYGYTF
TRBJ2-3 - TRBV11-3 TRBD2 TGTGCCAGCAGCTTACTAGCGGGGACCCGCACAGATACGCAGTATTTT CASSLLAGTRTDTQYF
TRBJ2-1 - TRBV6-5 - TGTGCCAGCAGTCCCGGGACCGCCCTCTACAATGAGCAGTTCTTC CASSPGTALYNEQFF
TRBJ2-5 - TRBV29-1 - TGCAGCGTCGGATCTCCGTGGCAAGAGACCCAGTACTTC CSVGSPWQETQYF
TRBJ1-6 - TRBV11-3 - TGTGCCAGCAGCTTACGCCGAACAGGGTTCGATTCACCCCTCCACTTT CASSLRRTGFDSPLHF
TRBJ2-7 - TRBV7-3 - TGTGCCAGCAGCTTAACGGACACCTACGAGCAGTACTTC CASSLTDTYEQYF
TRBJ1-2 once TRBV10-2 TRBD1 TGCGCCAGCAGAGGACAGGGGGGGTATGGCTACACCTTC CASRGQGGYGYTF
TRBJ1-1 - TRBV11-3 - TGTGCCAGCAGCTTAGGCGGGAACACTGAAGCTTTCTTT CASSLGGNTEAFF
TRBJ1-2 - TRBV30 - TGTGCCTGGAGTGGTCGAGGGGGGCCGTCTAACTATGGCTACACCTTC CAWSGRGGPSNYGYTF
TRBJ1-1 - TRBV11-2 - TGTGCCAGCAGCTTAGAGCAGGAAACTGAAGCTTTCTTT CASSLEQETEAFF
TRBJ1-1 - TRBV11-3 - TGTGCCAGCAGTCCAGAAGACATCACTGAAGCTTTCTTT CASSPEDITEAFF
TRBJ2-7 - TRBV14 - TGTGCCAGCAGCCGAACGGGACCGCTTGGCCACGAGCAGTACTTC CASSRTGPLGHEQYF
TRBJ2-3 - TRBV10-3 TRBD2 TGTGCCATCAGTGAGAAAACTAGCGGGATTAGCACAGATACGCAGTATTTT CAISEKTSGISTDTQYF
TRBJ2-3 once TRBV7-9 - TGTGCCAGCAGCTTAATGGGAGATACGCAGTATTTT CASSLMGDTQYF
TRBJ2-7 - TRBV3-1/TRBV3-2 - TGTGCCAGCAGCCAGTTCTACGAGCAGTACTTC CASSQFYEQYF
TRBJ1-1 - TRBV6-1 TRBD1 TGTGCCAGCAGTGAGAGCTGGGACAGGGGGCGCATGAACACTGAAGCTTTCTTT CASSESWDRGRMNTEAFF
TRBJ2-3 - TRBV14 - TGTGCCAGCAGCCTCGTGGGGGGAGGTACGCAGTATTTT CASSLVGGGTQYF
TRBJ2-1 - TRBV7-2 - TGTGCCAGCAGCTTATCCTTGACCCACTCCTACAATGAGCAGTTCTTC CASSLSLTHSYNEQFF
TRBJ1-5 - TRBV28 - TGTGCCAGCCTCGAAGTCAATCAGCCCCAGCATTTT CASLEVNQPQHF
TRBJ2-1 - TRBV6-5 - TGTGCCAGCAGTTACTCAGGCCTGGAGCAGTTCTTC CASSYSGLEQFF
TRBJ2-3 - TRBV2 - TGTGCCAGCAGAAATAGGGGATCAGGGACGGATACGCAGTATTTT CASRNRGSGTDTQYF
TRBJ1-3 - TRBV10-3 TRBD1 TGTGCCATCAGTGATCCAGGGGGCAGCTCTGGAAACACCATATATTTT CAISDPGGSSGNTIYF
TRBJ2-3 - TRBV19 - TGTGCCAGTAGTGAGGGGTGGGCCAGTACTAGCACAGATACGCAGTATTTT CASSEGWASTSTDTQYF
TRBJ2-7 - TRBV6-1 - TGTGCCAGCAGTGAAGACAGGGTCGGTTACGAGCAGTACTTC CASSEDRVGYEQYF
TRBJ1-6 once TRBV27 - TGTGCCACTTACGGGGGGTTTAATTCACCCCTCCACTTT CATYGGFNSPLHF
TRBJ1-4 - TRBV18 - TGTGCCAGCTCACCATCAGGACAACCAAATGAAAAACTGTTTTTT CASSPSGQPNEKLFF
TRBJ1-2 once TRBV12-3/TRBV12-4 - TGTGCCAGCAGCCTCCGGGGCCTCTATGGCTACACCTTC CASSLRGLYGYTF
TRBJ1-5 - TRBV5-4 TRBD1 TGTGCCAGCAGCTTGGGAGGGGGCTCTGATCAGCCCCAGCATTTT CASSLGGGSDQPQHF
TRBJ1-1 - TRBV10-1 - TGCGCCAGCAGTGAAGAGGTAGGACAGCTTAACACTGAAGCTTTCTTT CASSEEVGQLNTEAFF
TRBJ2-7 - TRBV12-5 TRBD2 TGTGCTAGTGGTCGGAGCGGGAGCGTCTCCTACGAGCAGTACTTC CASGRSGSVSYEQYF
TRBJ2-1 - TRBV21-1 - TGTGCCAGCAGCATCCGGGCCATGAGCCGCTACAATGAGCAGTTCTTC CASSIRAMSRYNEQFF
TRBJ2-3 - TRBV15 - TGTGCCACCAGCAGAGCTTCTGGAGGGGTTTCAGATACGCAGTATTTT CATSRASGGVSDTQYF
TRBJ2-2 - TRBV10-3 TRBD1 TGTGCCATCAGTGCGGACAGGGAGGTTGTCGGGGAGCTGTTTTTT CAISADREVVGELFF
TRBJ2-7 - TRBV9 - TGTGCCAGCAGCGTAGTAGCGGACGGTCGGGGCGAGCAGTACTTC CASSVVADGRGEQYF
TRBJ1-2 - TRBV6-4 - TGTGCCAGCAGTGATAGGGCTGGAAGCGCCTATGGCTACACCTTC CASSDRAGSAYGYTF
TRBJ2-7 - TRBV19 - TGTGCCAGTAGTCCTCTGCCGGGCATCGAGCAGTACTTC CASSPLPGIEQYF